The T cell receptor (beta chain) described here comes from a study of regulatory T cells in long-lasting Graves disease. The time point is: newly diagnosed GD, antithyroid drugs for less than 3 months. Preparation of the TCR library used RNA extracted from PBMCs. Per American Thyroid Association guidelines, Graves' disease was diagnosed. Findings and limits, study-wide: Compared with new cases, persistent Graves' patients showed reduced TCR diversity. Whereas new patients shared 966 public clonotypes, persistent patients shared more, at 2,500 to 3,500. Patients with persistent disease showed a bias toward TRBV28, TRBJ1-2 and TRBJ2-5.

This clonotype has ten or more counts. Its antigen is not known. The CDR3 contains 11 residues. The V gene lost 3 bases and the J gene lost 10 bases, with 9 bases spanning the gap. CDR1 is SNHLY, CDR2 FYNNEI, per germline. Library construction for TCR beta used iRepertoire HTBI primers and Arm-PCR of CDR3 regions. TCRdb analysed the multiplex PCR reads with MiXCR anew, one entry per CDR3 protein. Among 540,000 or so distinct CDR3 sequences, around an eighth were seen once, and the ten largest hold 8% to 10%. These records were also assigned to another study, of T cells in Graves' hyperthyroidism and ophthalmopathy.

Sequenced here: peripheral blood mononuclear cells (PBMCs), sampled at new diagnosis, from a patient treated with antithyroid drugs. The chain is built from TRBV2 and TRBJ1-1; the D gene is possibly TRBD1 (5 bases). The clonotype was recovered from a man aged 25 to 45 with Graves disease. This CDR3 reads CASSEGGVAFF. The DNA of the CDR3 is TGTGCCAGCAGTGAGGGGGGAGTAGCTTTCTTT.